The present T cell receptor beta chain was sequenced within a study of beta chain features in type 1 diabetes (dated by TCRdb to between 2018 and 2020). For the wider study: No differences in mean age, gender distribution, total cell number or subset yield were found between patients and healthy donors. The study compared TCRB repertoires of sorted circulating CD4+ T cell subsets between recently diagnosed type 1 diabetes patients and matched healthy donors. A total of just under 110,000,000 sorted cells were examined across all samples, and RNA yield correlated strongly with the number of cells per subset. Whereas all 30 or so donors provided naive and central memory subsets, regulatory and stem cell-like memory subsets were isolated from just 8 patients and roughly 8 healthy donors. Beyond this particular receptor, the publication reports: Only small numbers of individuals were included in the HLA sub-analyses, which left unresolved whether HLA type had any influence on TCRB rearrangement. PCR may preferentially amplify shorter templates, but because patient and control samples were amplified and corrected together, any resulting skew would affect both groups equally. In all four CD4+ subsets, TCRB CDR3 length was moderately but significantly shorter in type 1 diabetes patients. Fewer insertions and more nucleotide deletions at VDJ recombination sites were observed in patients with type 1 diabetes, implying thymic rearrangement abnormalities. Because cDNA rather than genomic DNA was sequenced, highly expressing activated cells could have been over-represented, although no difference in activation and CD3 levels was found between groups. Naive, central memory and regulatory TCRB repertoires appeared to be more similar among patients than among healthy donors.

Via the germline V gene (reference sequence), CDR1 is SEHNR and CDR2 FQNEAQ. The CDR3 covers 15 residues, taking in both the cysteine and the phenylalanine. The entry retains the CDR3 DNA only, 45 bases that are in frame from base 1. V and J are truncated by 3 bases and 0 bases respectively, leaving an intervening sequence of 12 bases. The entire isolated RNA was reverse transcribed using the High Capacity cDNA Reverse Transcription Kit, and thus expressed TCRB transcripts were sequenced. Deep immunoSEQ sequencing was applied to naive, central memory and regulatory T cell samples, giving an average of roughly 3.6 million total reads per sample. Sorted cells were lysed in RLT buffer and RNA was extracted with DNase-treated RNeasy Micro or Mini kits, depending on cell number. Each cell subset was processed separately to prevent cross-contamination, with patient and healthy donor samples processed together. Using the immunoSEQ multiplex PCR, TCRB sequences were amplified from cDNA into 87-bp fragments spanning the CDR3 region. Amplicons were sequenced on the Illumina HiSeq platform. The authors' pipeline ran thus. PCR bias was corrected computationally using synthetic template baselines, and reads within Hamming distance 2 were collapsed, with unmergeable singletons discarded. Reads were aligned against IMGT to assign V, D and J genes, CDR3 length and insertions or deletions at six rearrangement sites. Within each subset, clonotype counts were normalized to the number of sorted cells before true diversity and Gini coefficients were calculated with the tcR R package. Repertoire sharing was quantified using the overlap coefficient calculated on TCRB nucleotide sequences. TCRdb retrieved this table from immuneACCESS and kept in-frame rearrangements only. Not all clones are present; in checked studies, unresolved V genes account for under half, and no reason is known for the remainder. V and J calls and clone size come straight from that table; D and trimming were deduced from the DNA. Recorded for this sample are over 40,000 clones; 51% of them occurred a single time. The top ten constitute over 2% of the sample.

Comment on this clone: The clone's antigen remains unknown. Qualities for individual bases were not recorded, and no much larger clone is one base off.

A single peripheral blood draw of approximately 100 mL on average was collected from each donor into heparinised tubes. Naive, central memory, regulatory and stem cell-like memory CD4+ T cells were sorted on a BD FACSAria II using a panel including CD45RO, CCR7, CD25, CD127, CD95 and CD27. Purity was above 95% for every sorted population. PBMCs were separated immediately by Lymphoprep density gradient centrifugation and were stained directly, without being cultured. To minimize batch effects, samples were stained and sorted in pairs, one healthy donor with one patient per experiment. Recombination connected TRBV7-9 to TRBJ2-7; the D gene is possibly TRBD2, with 6 bases matching. Sample: Tregs from blood. Interpreted using the paper, the cell subset or site label stands for: regulatory CD4+ T cells. This receptor was obtained from a woman under 30 in good health. The CDR3 sequence is CASSFLIGSSYEQYF. The sequenced DNA: TGTGCCAGCAGCTTCTTGATCGGGAGCTCCTACGAGCAGTACTTC.